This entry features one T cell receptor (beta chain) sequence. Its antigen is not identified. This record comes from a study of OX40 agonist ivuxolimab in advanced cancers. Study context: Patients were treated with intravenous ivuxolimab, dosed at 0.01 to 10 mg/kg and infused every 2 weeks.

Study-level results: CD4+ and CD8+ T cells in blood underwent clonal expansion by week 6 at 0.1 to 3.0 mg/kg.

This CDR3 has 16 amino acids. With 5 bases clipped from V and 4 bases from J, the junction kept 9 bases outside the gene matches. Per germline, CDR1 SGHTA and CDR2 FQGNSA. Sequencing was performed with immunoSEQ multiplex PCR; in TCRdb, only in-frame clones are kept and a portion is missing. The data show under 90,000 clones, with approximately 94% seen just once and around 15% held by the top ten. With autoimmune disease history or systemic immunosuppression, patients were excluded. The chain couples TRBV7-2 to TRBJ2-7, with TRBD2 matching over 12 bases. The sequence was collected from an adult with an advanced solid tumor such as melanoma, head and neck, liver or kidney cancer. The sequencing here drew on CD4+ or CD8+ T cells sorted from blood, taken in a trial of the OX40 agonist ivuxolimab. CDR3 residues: CASSRGDLAGGYEQYF. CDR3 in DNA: TGTGCCAGCAGCCGCGGCGACCTAGCGGGAGGGTACGAGCAGTACTTC.